Listed below are T cell receptor beta chains from one sample, sequenced in a study of T cell repertoires in cytomegalovirus infection. Each CDR3 protein is one row after TCRdb ran MiXCR on the reads. Of fewer than 200,000 distinct CDR3 sequences in the sample, approximately 15% are singletons; the top ten hold 20% to 30%. Sequencing used PBMCs. These receptors came from a human donor in good health (CMV status not recorded). Some clones in this sample may be carry-over from other donors' samples. CDR3s include the opening cysteine and the closing phenylalanine or tryptophan. A D gene is named only where the DNA matches it firmly. Only some rows state a clone size, as once, few, many or a class for expanded clones.

>TRBJ2-1|.|.|TRBV5-1
TGCGCCAGCAGCGGCGGGACACTTGGGGGCAATGAGCAGTTGTTC
CASSGGTLGGNEQLF
>TRBJ2-1|.|many|TRBV7-2
TGTGCCAGCAGCCCCCACTTTTACAATGAGCAGTTCTTC
CASSPHFYNEQFF
>TRBJ2-5|TRBD2|many|TRBV10-3
TGTGCCATCAGCCCGGGGGGAAGAGAGACCCAGTACTTC
CAISPGGRETQYF
>TRBJ1-1|TRBD1|.|TRBV18
TGTGCCAGCTCACCAACGGGACAGCCGAACACTGAAGCTTTCTTT
CASSPTGQPNTEAFF
>TRBJ2-1|.|.|TRBV15
TGTGCCACCAGCAGAGATGGCAGGGTTCTTAATGAGCAGTTCTTC
CATSRDGRVLNEQFF
>TRBJ2-7|.|many|TRBV7-2
TGTGCCAGCAGCTTACAATCGGTCTTGGGAAGTAAGCAGTACTTC
CASSLQSVLGSKQYF
>TRBJ2-3|.|many|TRBV7-3
TGTGCCAGCAGCTTAGGAGGGCCCCGGGAGACAGATACGCAGTATTTT
CASSLGGPRETDTQYF
>TRBJ1-1|.|.|TRBV19
TGTGCCAGTAAGGGCAGGGCGGGAACTGAAGCTTTCTTT
CASKGRAGTEAFF
>TRBJ2-1|TRBD2|.|TRBV28
TGTGCCAGCAGTTTTCCCCAGGGAGGGAGTGAGCAGTTCTTC
CASSFPQGGSEQFF
>TRBJ2-1|.|many|TRBV7-9
TGTGCCAGCAGCTTAGGAGAAAGCTCCTACAATGAGCAGTTCTTC
CASSLGESSYNEQFF
>TRBJ2-1|.|many|TRBV7-6
TGTGCCAGCAGCTTAGCAGGGGCTTACAATGAGCAGTTCTTC
CASSLAGAYNEQFF
>TRBJ1-5|.|.|TRBV5-5
TGTGCCAGCAGCTTGGCGGGGTGGAGGGCATCTAATCAGCCCCAGCATTTT
CASSLAGWRASNQPQHF
>TRBJ1-2|.|few|TRBV11-3
TGTGCCAGCAGCCTATGTGACAGTAACTATGGCTACACCTTC
CASSLCDSNYGYTF
>TRBJ1-1|TRBD1|few|TRBV6-2/TRBV6-3
TGTGCCAGCAGTAAAATTTACCGGACAGGGAGGAACACTGAAGCTTTCTTT
CASSKIYRTGRNTEAFF
>TRBJ2-2|.|many|TRBV12-3/TRBV12-4
TGTGCCAGCAGTTTACTAGCCAGACACGGGGAGCTGTTTTTT
CASSLLARHGELFF
>TRBJ2-7|.|many|TRBV6-1
TGTGCCGGCGGAGTTTCATCCTACGAGCAGTACTTC
CAGGVSSYEQYF
>TRBJ1-1|.|many|TRBV7-9
TGTGCCAGCAGCTTAGGGCTCACTGAAGCTTTCTTT
CASSLGLTEAFF
>TRBJ2-2|.|.|TRBV28
TGTGCCAGCGAGACGAGACTACAGGGTTCCGGGGAGCTGTTTTTT
CASETRLQGSGELFF
>TRBJ2-2|.|.|TRBV6-2/TRBV6-3
TGTGCCAGCAGCCGGGGGAATCGGGGCCCGAAGGTTGGAACCGGGGAGCTGTTTTTT
CASSRGNRGPKVGTGELFF
>TRBJ2-1|.|few|TRBV24-1
TGTGCCACCAGTAGGTCAGCCACCTACTACAATGAGCAGTTCTTC
CATSRSATYYNEQFF
>TRBJ2-2|.|few|TRBV7-3
TGTGCCATAGTCTTGAACACCGGGGAGCTGTTTTTT
CAIVLNTGELFF
>TRBJ2-3|.|many|TRBV23-1
TGCGCCAGCAGTCAATTCGGGAGGGACAGACGCACAGATACGCAGTATTTT
CASSQFGRDRRTDTQYF
>TRBJ2-2|.|many|TRBV28
TGTGCCAGCAGTTTAACGGAAGAGGGAACCGGGGAGCTGTTTTTT
CASSLTEEGTGELFF
>TRBJ2-3|.|.|TRBV7-9
TGTGCCAGCAGCCCCTCCGGAGGCGGGTTCACAGATACGCAGTATTTT
CASSPSGGGFTDTQYF
>TRBJ1-1|.|.|TRBV5-1
TGCGCCAGCAGCTTGACAGTTGGGGGGAACACTGAAGCTTTCTTT
CASSLTVGGNTEAFF
>TRBJ2-1|TRBD2|.|TRBV7-3
TGTGCCAGCAGCTTATGGGGACTAGCGGGAGATGAGCAGTTCTTC
CASSLWGLAGDEQFF
>TRBJ1-5|.|once|TRBV20-1
TGCAGTGCTAGAGATCTTGGCAGCAGAAATCAGCCCCAGCATTTT
CSARDLGSRNQPQHF
>TRBJ2-2|TRBD2|.|TRBV30
TGTGCCTGGAGGACTAGCGGGAGCACCGGGGAGCTGTTTTTT
CAWRTSGSTGELFF
>TRBJ1-4|TRBD1|many|TRBV12-3/TRBV12-4
TGTGCCAGCAGTGTAACAGGGGAAGGTGAAAAACTGTTTTTT
CASSVTGEGEKLFF
>TRBJ2-7|TRBD1|.|TRBV5-1
TGCGCCAGCACCAAGGGACAGAGCTCCTACGAGCAGTACTTC
CASTKGQSSYEQYF
>TRBJ2-2|.|few|TRBV28
TGTGCCACCAGGCGGAGGGGGAACACCGGGGAGCTGTTTTTT
CATRRRGNTGELFF